The text below deals with one TCR beta chain. Profiling relied on immunoSEQ multiplex PCR, and the TCRdb table lists in-frame clones only, not all of them. The table has 110,000 or so clones, 85% seen once. Germline V gene sequence: CDR1 SGHRS, CDR2 YFSETQ. V dropped 0 bases and J dropped 8 bases, with 17 bases sitting between them. CDR3 length: 16 residues. This sample stems from a study of blood T cell repertoires in COVID-19. The clonotype comes from a middle-aged man with acute or convalescent COVID-19. Sequenced: peripheral blood. The chain joins TRBV5-1 to TRBJ1-4; D possibly corresponds to TRBD1 (6 bases). The CDR3 DNA sequence: TGCGCCAGCAGCTTGGCCCCGGGGGGCGCAGAGGAAAAACTGTTTTTT. This translates into CASSLAPGGAEEKLFF.